This entry features one T cell receptor (beta chain) sequence. The antigen is not known. Indicated time point: week 35, safety follow-up. One vaccine dose held 300 ug of mutant IDH1 20-mer peptide and came with topical imiquimod. The data are from a study of a mutant IDH1 vaccine in newly diagnosed glioma. Study summary: Vaccination followed radiotherapy alone by 4-6 weeks, or accompanied temozolomide cycles. Before enrollment, patients got radiotherapy alone, temozolomide alone, or mostly the combination.

The CDR3 consists of 15 residues. Per germline, CDR1 SGHRS and CDR2 YFSETQ. The ends were cut back, 4 bases at V and 2 bases at J, with 15 bases in the middle. This table comes from immunoSEQ multiplex PCR, and its TCRdb copy is limited to in-frame clones, with some not included. The data contain about 47,000 clones, around 90% of them singletons. This receptor was identified in a woman between 40 and 55 years old with glioma. The chain has TRBV5-1 and TRBJ2-5; possibly TRBD2 for D (6 bases). The sample consisted of PBMCs, taken from a glioma patient whose treatment included an IDH1 peptide vaccine. Here the CDR3 reads CASSPVAGWQETQYF. The CDR3 DNA reads as TGCGCCAGCAGCCCCGTGGCGGGGTGGCAAGAGACCCAGTACTTC.